This TCR beta chain derives from a study of cytomegalovirus exposure and HLA in healthy donors. TCRdb keeps only in-frame clones here, not all; method: immunoSEQ multiplex PCR. The table includes around 160,000 clones, less than 95% detected once. The CDR3 is 15 residues long. With 0 bases clipped from V and 3 bases from J, the junction kept 6 bases outside the gene matches. Germline V gives CDR1 SGDLS, CDR2 YYNGEE. Sequences were obtained from PBMCs. The receptor's source is a woman aged 18-29 years in good health and CMV-seropositive. V is TRBV9 and J is TRBJ2-7; 7 bases align to TRBD1. For the CDR3, the DNA is TGTGCCAGCAGCGTAGGAGCAGGGGGTAGCTACGAGCAGTACTTC. Protein: CASSVGAGGSYEQYF.